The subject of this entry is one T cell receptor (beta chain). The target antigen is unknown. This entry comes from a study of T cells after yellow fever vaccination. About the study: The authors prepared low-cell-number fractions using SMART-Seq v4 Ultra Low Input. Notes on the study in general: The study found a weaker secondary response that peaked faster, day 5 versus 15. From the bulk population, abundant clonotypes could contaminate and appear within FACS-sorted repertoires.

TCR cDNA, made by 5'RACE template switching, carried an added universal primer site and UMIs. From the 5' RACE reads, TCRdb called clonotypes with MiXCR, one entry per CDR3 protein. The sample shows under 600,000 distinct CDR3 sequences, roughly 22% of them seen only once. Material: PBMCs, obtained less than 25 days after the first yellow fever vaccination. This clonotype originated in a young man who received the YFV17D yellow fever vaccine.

CDR3 loop: CASSLERLMNTEAFF. The CDR3 DNA is TGCGCCAGCAGCTTGGAGCGGTTGATGAACACTGAAGCTTTCTTT. The chain couples TRBV5-1 to TRBJ1-1; unclear D gene. V lost 0 bases to trimming and J lost 0 bases, with 9 bases between them. Germline V CDR1 and CDR2: SGHRS, YFSETQ. CDR3 length: 15 amino acids.